This T cell receptor (beta chain) emerged from a study of cytomegalovirus exposure and HLA in healthy donors. 60 Vbeta and 13 Jbeta primers were used in PCR. Only in-frame clones appear in the TCRdb table, and some are missing; sequencing was by immunoSEQ multiplex PCR. Seen here are around 140,000 clones, about 75% observed once, and the top ten hold approximately 1.5%. Germline CDR1 and CDR2: MNHEY and SMNVEV (reference sequence). This CDR3 is built from 19 residues. V was clipped by 7 bases and J by 0 bases; unmatched bases: 19. Material: PBMCs. The receptor was isolated from a woman aged 40 to 49 in good health and CMV-seronegative. The chain joins TRBV27 to TRBJ2-3, with 7 bases that match TRBD2. The CDR3 DNA reads TGTGCCAGCACCGCCTCGAGGCTAGCGGTTCTGTCTAGCACAGATACGCAGTATTTT. It yields the protein CASTASRLAVLSSTDTQYF.